A selection of T cell receptor beta chains follows, all from one sample in a study of early T cells in non-severe SARS-CoV-2 infection. TCRdb re-called the 5' RACE reads through MiXCR, storing one row per CDR3 protein. The table lists approximately 9,900 distinct CDR3 sequences, about 5% of them singletons. Source material: whole blood. Receptors originate from an adult who was a healthcare worker with PCR-confirmed SARS-CoV-2 infection or an uninfected control (not recorded which). CDR3s include the opening cysteine and the closing phenylalanine or tryptophan. Fields, in order: V gene, J gene, D gene, clone size, CDR3 protein, CDR3 DNA. The D gene is left open where the match is weak. Size is stated for part of the rows, as once, few or many counts, or as a class when the clone is expanded.

TRBV20-1	TRBJ2-5	TRBD2	many	CSARSLLAGDETQYF	TGCAGTGCTAGGTCCCTACTAGCGGGAGACGAGACCCAGTACTTC
TRBV28	TRBJ2-3	TRBD2	many	CASSFLLAGTDTQYF	TGTGCCAGCAGTTTCCTCCTAGCGGGCACAGATACGCAGTATTTT
TRBV28	TRBJ2-1	TRBD2	medium-sized	CAGGLGSGKWDEQFF	TGTGCCGGAGGCCTGGGTAGCGGGAAGTGGGATGAGCAGTTCTTC
TRBV10-3	TRBJ2-7	TRBD1	many	CAISVGGQGISYEQYF	TGTGCCATCAGTGTAGGGGGACAGGGGATCTCCTACGAGCAGTACTTC
TRBV29-1	TRBJ1-2	TRBD1	.	CSVAWTGTGMYGYTF	TGCAGCGTAGCCTGGACCGGGACAGGGATGTATGGCTACACCTTC
TRBV4-3	TRBJ2-1	.	medium-sized	CASSLIGGRSYNEQFF	TGCGCCAGCAGCCTTATCGGGGGTCGCTCCTACAATGAGCAGTTCTTC
TRBV6-6	TRBJ1-1	.	many	CASSYFFQEAFF	TGTGCCAGCAGTTACTTCTTCCAGGAAGCTTTCTTT
TRBV20-1	TRBJ1-1	.	many	CSARGNTEAFF	TGCAGTGCTAGGGGGAACACTGAAGCTTTCTTT
TRBV19	TRBJ1-2	.	many	CASRGDLGYTF	TGTGCCAGTCGTGGGGACCTTGGCTACACCTTC
TRBV12-3/TRBV12-4	TRBJ1-4	.	medium-sized	CASSSGVKLFF	TGTGCCAGCAGTTCCGGAGTAAAACTGTTTTTT
TRBV20-1	TRBJ2-7	.	many	CSATYPAATPYEQYF	TGCAGTGCTACGTACCCAGCGGCTACGCCCTACGAGCAGTACTTC
TRBV6-6	TRBJ1-3	.	many	CASSLGHHSGNTIYF	TGTGCCAGCAGTTTAGGCCACCACTCTGGAAACACCATATATTTT
TRBV5-3	TRBJ2-3	.	many	CARSPSGSTDTQYF	TGTGCCAGAAGTCCGAGCGGGAGCACAGATACGCAGTATTTT
TRBV7-9	TRBJ2-1	TRBD2	medium-sized	CASSLVLAAGEQFF	TGTGCCAGCAGCTTAGTACTAGCGGCGGGGGAGCAGTTCTTC
TRBV7-8	TRBJ1-1	.	many	CASSLENTEAFF	TGTGCCAGCAGCTTAGAGAACACTGAAGCTTTCTTT
TRBV4-1	TRBJ2-7	.	medium-sized	CASSLRAHTYEQYF	TGCGCCAGCAGCCTCCGGGCCCACACTTACGAGCAGTACTTC
TRBV6-5	TRBJ2-3	.	.	CASSQRDSNTQYF	TGTGCCAGCAGTCAGCGAGACTCGAATACGCAGTATTTT
TRBV6-6	TRBJ2-4	.	many	CASGGSKNIQYF	TGTGCCAGCGGGGGTTCCAAAAACATTCAGTACTTC
TRBV21-1	TRBJ2-2	.	medium-sized	CASSKARRATGELFF	TGTGCCAGCAGCAAAGCTCGAAGGGCCACCGGGGAGCTGTTTTTT
TRBV6-1	TRBJ2-1	TRBD2	many	CASPGLAGYYNEQFF	TGTGCCAGCCCCGGACTAGCGGGATACTACAATGAGCAGTTCTTC
TRBV18	TRBJ1-4	.	many	CASSQPGATNEKLFF	TGTGCCAGCTCACAACCAGGGGCAACTAATGAAAAACTGTTTTTT
TRBV2	TRBJ1-4	.	.	CASRPGNEKLFF	TGTGCCAGCAGGCCGGGTAATGAAAAACTGTTTTTT
TRBV20-1	TRBJ2-5	TRBD1	medium-sized	CSAAGQGYETQYF	TGCAGTGCTGCGGGACAGGGATATGAGACCCAGTACTTC
TRBV15	TRBJ2-1	TRBD1	many	CATSRVTGVNEQFF	TGTGCCACCAGCAGAGTGACAGGGGTCAATGAGCAGTTCTTC
TRBV4-2	TRBJ2-2	TRBD2	few	CASSQVVAGAEAGELFF	TGTGCCAGCAGCCAAGTAGTAGCGGGGGCGGAGGCCGGGGAGCTGTTTTTT
TRBV7-8	TRBJ1-1	.	medium-sized	CASSLGALRTEAFF	TGTGCCAGCAGCTTAGGAGCCCTGAGGACTGAAGCTTTCTTT
TRBV28	TRBJ2-1	.	medium-sized	CASEGSNQYNEQFF	TGTGCCAGCGAGGGTTCGAACCAATACAATGAGCAGTTCTTC
TRBV28	TRBJ2-1	.	many	CASTLRNGGDEQFF	TGTGCCAGCACCTTACGCAACGGGGGAGATGAGCAGTTCTTC
TRBV28	TRBJ1-2	.	medium-sized	CASSLIRSPGGYTF	TGTGCCAGCAGTTTAATACGGTCGCCTGGTGGCTACACCTTC
TRBV6-6	TRBJ2-3	.	medium-sized	CASSYPGGTDTQYF	TGTGCCAGCAGTTACCCAGGGGGCACAGATACGCAGTATTTT
TRBV18	TRBJ1-2	.	medium-sized	CASSPAAGRYGYTF	TGTGCCAGCTCACCGGCGGCAGGACGGTATGGCTACACCTTC
TRBV30	TRBJ1-5	.	few	CTWSAYRGSSNQPQHF	TGTACCTGGAGTGCCTACCGGGGATCTAGCAATCAGCCCCAGCATTTT
TRBV9	TRBJ2-2	.	medium-sized	CASSGLADTGELFF	TGTGCCAGCAGCGGGCTAGCAGATACCGGGGAGCTGTTTTTT
TRBV6-2/TRBV6-3	TRBJ1-5	TRBD1	many	CASKLGQGGQPQHF	TGTGCCAGCAAACTAGGACAGGGAGGACAGCCCCAGCATTTT
TRBV19	TRBJ1-3	.	many	CATRRTGNTIYF	TGTGCCACCCGGAGAACCGGAAACACCATATATTTT
TRBV6-2/TRBV6-3	TRBJ1-2	.	medium-sized	CASSQGRNYGYTF	TGTGCCAGCTCACAGGGTCGGAACTATGGCTACACCTTC
TRBV7-6	TRBJ2-7	.	few	CASSPLDPPSYEQYF	TGTGCCAGCAGCCCCCTCGACCCTCCGTCCTACGAGCAGTACTTC
TRBV28	TRBJ1-1	.	.	CASSDKGGIGEAFF	TGTGCCAGCAGCGATAAAGGGGGTATCGGTGAAGCTTTCTTT
TRBV9	TRBJ2-6	.	many	CASSVATGANVLTF	TGTGCCAGCAGCGTAGCGACTGGGGCCAACGTCCTGACTTTC
TRBV5-6	TRBJ2-7	TRBD2	medium-sized	CASSYTSGTTLGEQYF	TGTGCCAGCAGCTACACCTCCGGGACTACCTTAGGGGAGCAGTACTTC